Shown below are 30 T cell receptor beta chains from a single sample sequenced in a study of cytomegalovirus exposure and HLA in healthy donors. The primer mix had 60 Vbeta and 13 Jbeta primers. Sequenced by immunoSEQ multiplex PCR; TCRdb stores in-frame clones only, minus some. The sample has 180,000 or so clones, approximately 84% seen once. Material: PBMCs. These TCRs come from a female donor in good health and CMV-seronegative.

The chain recombines TRBV6-5 with TRBJ1-4; D is uncertain. The CDR3 is made up of 14 amino acids. The V and J ends lost 2 bases and 6 bases respectively, with 10 bases between them. The germline CDR1 and CDR2 sequences are MNHEY and SVGAGI. CDR3: CASSYEAADEKLFF. The CDR3 nucleotides are TGTGCCAGCAGTTACGAGGCAGCGGATGAAAAACTGTTTTTT.

The chain joins TRBV28 to TRBJ2-7, with 8 bases that match TRBD2. The CDR3 runs 15 residues. The V segment lost 3 bases and the J segment 4 bases; nucleotides outside the gene matches: 8. CDR1 and CDR2 from the germline V gene are MDHEN and SYDVKM. The chain's CDR3 is CASSFLGTRGYEQYF. The CDR3 DNA sequence: TGTGCCAGCAGTTTCCTCGGGACTAGAGGGTACGAGCAGTACTTC.

This chain connects TRBV5-5 to TRBJ1-1; 8 nucleotides agree with TRBD1. V trimming: 2 bases; J trimming: 5 bases; junction bases outside the gene matches: 11. The CDR3 length is 16 residues. The V gene's germline CDR1 is SGHKS and CDR2 YYEKEE (reference sequence). The CDR3 region has the DNA TGTGCCAGCAGCTTTTGGGGGACAGGTTTCGGAACTGAAGCTTTCTTT. It translates to CASSFWGTGFGTEAFF.

Regarding this clone: Other DNA sequences within the sample encode an identical CDR3. J is TRBJ2-7 and V is TRBV7-6; 9 bases align to TRBD1. This CDR3 comprises 13 residues. Germline V CDR1 and CDR2: SGHVS, FNYEAQ. V trimming: 3 bases; J trimming: 3 bases; junction bases outside the gene matches: 0. The CDR3 DNA is TGTGCCAGCAGCTTGACAGGGGGCTACGAGCAGTACTTC. Its translation: CASSLTGGYEQYF.

The chain carries TRBV19 and TRBJ2-3; 7 positions match TRBD2. This CDR3 is 13 amino acids long. With V trimmed by 6 bases and J by 7 bases, 7 bases remained unmatched. Looked up from germline, CDR1 is LNHDA and CDR2 is SQIVND (reference sequence). Written as DNA, the CDR3 is TGTGCCAGTAGGGCTAGCGGAGGGAATACGCAGTATTTT. Its protein product is CASRASGGNTQYF. The full variable domain, with the rest looked up from reference TRBV19 and TRBJ2-3, is DGGITQSPKYLFRKEGQNVTLSCEQNLNHDAMYWYRQDPGQGLRLIYYSQIVNDFQKGDIAEGYSVSREKKESFPLTVTSAQKNPTAFYLCASRASGGNTQYFGPGTRLTVL.

The chain combines TRBV7-2 with TRBJ2-2, with D unresolved. CDR1 is SGHTA and CDR2 is FQGNSA in the germline V gene. The CDR3 consists of 15 residues. V was shortened by 3 bases and J by 3 bases, with 11 bases between the two germline ends. In DNA, the CDR3 is TGTGCCAGCAGCTTTTCCCCCGGTTACACCGGGGAGCTGTTTTTT. Translation: CASSFSPGYTGELFF. The full variable domain, with the rest looked up from reference TRBV7-2 and TRBJ2-2, is GAGVSQSPSNKVTEKGKDVELRCDPISGHTALYWYRQSLGQGLEFLIYFQGNSAPDKSGLPSDRFSAERTGGSVSTLTIQRTQQEDSAVYLCASSFSPGYTGELFFGEGSRLTVL.

The chain has TRBV7-2 and TRBJ2-7; 7 nucleotides align to TRBD1. Looked up from germline, CDR1 is SGHTA and CDR2 is FQGNSA. J gave up 0 bases and V 8 bases, and 10 bases lay outside the gene matches. The CDR3 length is 15 residues. The CDR3 nucleotides are TGTGCCAGCCAGGGACAGCTAACAGGCTCCTACGAGCAGTACTTC. Translated: CASQGQLTGSYEQYF.

The chain carries TRBV7-8 and TRBJ2-5; D unclear. From germline, CDR1 is SGHVS and CDR2 FQNEAQ. There are 13 residues in the CDR3. Between the trimmed V and J ends, which lost 4 bases and 5 bases, there was a span of 11 bases. As DNA, the CDR3 is TGTGCCAGCAGCTCAAACTATCGGGAGACCCAGTACTTC. It specifies CASSSNYRETQYF.

This clone was recorded once. The V call is TRBV4-3, the J call TRBJ2-3; TRBD2 agrees at 13 bases. The J segment lost 2 bases and the V segment lost 4 bases, leaving 3 bases of the junction unmatched. The germline V gene encodes CDR1 LGHNA and CDR2 YSLEER. This CDR3 spans 16 amino acids. CDR3 DNA: TGCGCCAGCAGCCGACTAGCGGGAGGATCCACAGATACGCAGTATTTT. Translation gives CASSRLAGGSTDTQYF.

The V and J genes are TRBV11-2 and TRBJ1-6; D uncertain. From germline, CDR1 is SGHAT and CDR2 FQNNGV. Trimming removed 5 bases at V and 8 bases at J, with 13 bases between. This CDR3 region has 14 residues. As DNA, the CDR3 is TGTGCCAGCAGCCCCCGGGGTCTGGATTCACCCCTCCACTTT. It is translated as CASSPRGLDSPLHF.

The gene calls are TRBV7-6 and TRBJ2-3; 11 bases agree with TRBD2. V dropped 5 bases and J dropped 6; count of bases not matched to a gene: 13. Germline values: CDR1 SGHVS, CDR2 FNYEAQ. This CDR3 is built from 17 residues. Here the CDR3 reads CASSHRGTSGRIDTQYF. Here the CDR3 DNA reads TGTGCCAGCAGCCATAGGGGGACTAGCGGACGAATTGATACGCAGTATTTT.

The rearrangement joins TRBV29-1 to TRBJ1-3; unclear D gene. The germline V gene has CDR1 SQVTM and CDR2 ANQGSEA. The CDR3 length is 13 residues. The V end was cut by 6 bases, the J end by 0 bases, with 9 bases between. The CDR3 reads CSVERNSGNTIYF. The DNA for the CDR3 is TGCAGCGTCGAGCGAAACTCTGGAAACACCATATATTTT.

This clone was recorded only once. The CDR3 DNA reads as TGTGCCAGCAGTTTACCCCGGGATACGCAGTATTTT. Translating it yields CASSLPRDTQYF. The V and J genes are TRBV28 and TRBJ2-3, with unresolved D. The V and J ends lost 2 bases and 6 bases respectively, with 6 bases between them. The CDR3 sequence is 12 residues long. Germline CDR1 reads MDHEN; CDR2 reads SYDVKM.

DNA of the CDR3: TGTGCCAGCAGTGCGGGGACATATATGACTGAAGCTTTCTTT. The encoded protein is CASSAGTYMTEAFF. The chain employs TRBV2 and TRBJ1-1; TRBD1 might be the D (6 bases). Germline CDR1 is SNHLY and CDR2 is FYNNEI. CDR3 length equals 14 residues. Trimming removed 4 bases at V and 5 bases at J, with 14 bases between. The full variable domain, its missing parts supplied by reference TRBV2 and TRBJ1-1, is EPEVTQTPSHQVTQMGQEVILRCVPISNHLYFYWYRQILGQKVEFLVSFYNNEISEKSEIFDDQFSVERPDGSNFTLKIRSTKLEDSAMYFCASSAGTYMTEAFFGQGTRLTVV.

This clone has just a few counts. V gene TRBV4-1 combines with J gene TRBJ2-7, with D possibly matching TRBD2 (7 bases). This CDR3 spans 15 amino acids. Trimming pared 1 base from V and 3 bases from J, leaving 13 bases between. From germline, CDR1 is MGHRA and CDR2 YSYEKL. The CDR3 is CASSQGVGGDYEQYF. The CDR3 coding sequence is TGCGCCAGCAGCCAAGGTGTAGGGGGGGACTACGAGCAGTACTTC.

J is TRBJ2-1 and V is TRBV9; D gene unclear. Trimming pared 3 bases from V and 10 bases from J, leaving 20 bases between. The germline gives CDR1 SGDLS, CDR2 YYNGEE. There are 15 residues in the CDR3. In DNA form, the CDR3 reads TGTGCCAGCAGCGCAGCGCCGGGTCCGCCCGCAGAGCAGTTCTTC. Translation: CASSAAPGPPAEQFF.

Written as DNA, the CDR3 is TGTGCCAGCAGTCCCCAGGGACTAGCGGGGGGGTTATACGAGCAGTACTTC. Its protein is CASSPQGLAGGLYEQYF. This chain joins TRBV28 and TRBJ2-7, with TRBD2 matching 16 bases. V lost 5 bases to trimming and J lost 4 bases; unmatched junction nucleotides: 8. Germline V gives CDR1 MDHEN, CDR2 SYDVKM. CDR3 length: 17 amino acids.

The chain uses TRBV11-1 and TRBJ2-1; 7 bases match TRBD2. V was clipped by 0 bases and J by 4 bases; unmatched bases: 6. Germline V gene lookup returns CDR1 SGHAT and CDR2 FQDESV (reference sequence). The CDR3 runs 16 residues. CDR3 region: CASSLALTSIYNEQFF. The CDR3 DNA reads TGTGCCAGCAGCTTAGCCCTGACTAGCATATACAATGAGCAGTTCTTC.

The chain combines TRBV2 with TRBJ2-2; D remains ambiguous. The CDR3 has 14 amino acids. Germline CDR1 is SNHLY and CDR2 is FYNNEI. Deletions cut 6 bases from V and 3 bases from J, with 11 bases between. In nucleotides, the CDR3 is TGTGCCAGCAGATCCGTCCGGGACACCGGGGAGCTGTTTTTT. It translates to CASRSVRDTGELFF.

The chain joins TRBV13 to TRBJ2-4; 7 bases agree with TRBD2. Germline V lookup: CDR1 PRHDT, CDR2 FYEKMQ (reference sequence). The CDR3 length is 16 residues. With 5 bases clipped from V and 0 bases from J, the junction kept 7 bases outside the gene matches. CDR3 coding DNA: TGTGCCAGCAGCCCACGGGGAGGGACAGCCAAAAACATTCAGTACTTC. Translating gives CASSPRGGTAKNIQYF.

The rearrangement uses TRBV19 and TRBJ2-7; TRBD2 might be the D (6 bases). This CDR3 contains 13 residues. Between the trimmed V and J ends, which lost 5 bases and 5 bases, there was a span of 13 bases. Germline CDR1 and CDR2: LNHDA and SQIVND (reference sequence). In nucleotides, the CDR3 is TGTGCCAGTAGTGCTAGCGTCCTGGACGAGCAGTACTTC. Protein: CASSASVLDEQYF.

The chain combines TRBV4-3 with TRBJ2-7; 7 bases align to TRBD2. CDR3 length equals 14 residues. The junction had 6 bases not matched to a gene; V was cut back by 3 bases and J by 4 bases. Germline CDR1 and CDR2: LGHNA and YSLEER. The CDR3 nucleotides are TGCGCCAGCAGCCAGGGAGGGAGAGCGTACGAGCAGTACTTC. The encoded protein is CASSQGGRAYEQYF.

The count of this clone is one. The chain links TRBV2 to TRBJ2-5, with TRBD2 matching 8 bases. J gave up 5 bases and V 5 bases, and 4 bases lay outside the gene matches. CDR3 size: 13 residues. Germline assignment: CDR1 SNHLY and CDR2 FYNNEI. The CDR3 spells CASSLPGGETQYF. CDR3 DNA sequence: TGTGCCAGCAGTCTCCCGGGAGGGGAGACCCAGTACTTC.

The V call is TRBV28, the J call TRBJ2-4; D is possibly TRBD2 (5 bases). The germline V gene has CDR1 MDHEN and CDR2 SYDVKM. The CDR3 is 15 amino acids. The V end was cut by 3 bases, the J end by 2 bases, with 11 bases between. This chain's CDR3 is CASSLGGPTKNIQYF. The CDR3 DNA follows: TGTGCCAGCAGTTTGGGCGGGCCGACCAAAAACATTCAGTACTTC. The full variable domain, its missing parts supplied by reference TRBV28 and TRBJ2-4, is DVKVTQSSRYLVKRTGEKVFLECVQDMDHENMFWYRQDPGLGLRLIYFSYDVKMKEKGDIPEGYSVSREKKERFSLILESASTNQTSMYLCASSLGGPTKNIQYFGAGTRLSVL.

A few counts support this clone. J is TRBJ1-1 and V is TRBV2; 8 nucleotides agree with TRBD1. There are 15 residues in the CDR3. Losses at the gene ends were 6 bases for V and 0 bases for J; bases not matched to a gene: 6. The germline V gene has CDR1 SNHLY and CDR2 FYNNEI. This CDR3 is CASSRYRGMNTEAFF. The CDR3 DNA reads as TGTGCCAGCAGCCGATACAGGGGGATGAACACTGAAGCTTTCTTT.

The chain links TRBV6-5 to TRBJ1-1, with D perhaps matching TRBD1 (5 bases). Trimming took 0 bases from V and 5 from J, leaving 13 bases between them. The CDR3 covers 15 residues. Looked up from germline, CDR1 is MNHEY and CDR2 is SVGAGI. The CDR3 sequence: CASSYSWQGGTEAFF. CDR3 bases: TGTGCCAGCAGTTACTCGTGGCAGGGTGGGACTGAAGCTTTCTTT.

The CDR3 is CASSTDRAEQYF. CDR3 nucleotides: TGTGCCAGCAGTACCGACAGGGCCGAGCAGTACTTC. The chain employs TRBV2 and TRBJ2-7; 7 nucleotides line up with TRBD1. This CDR3 is built from 12 residues. V trimming: 5 bases; J trimming: 6 bases; junction bases outside the gene matches: 4. Germline V gives CDR1 SNHLY, CDR2 FYNNEI.

J is TRBJ2-2 and V is TRBV6-1; no firm D call. V lost 2 bases and J lost 6, with 7 bases in between. The CDR3 extends over 13 amino acids. Germline lookup yields CDR1 MNHNS and CDR2 SASEGT. CDR3 loop: CASSESSSGELFF. DNA of the CDR3: TGTGCCAGCAGTGAATCTTCCTCCGGGGAGCTGTTTTTT.

J is TRBJ1-4 and V is TRBV27; D not resolved. This CDR3 region has 14 residues. The ends were cut back, 6 bases at V and 1 base at J, with 9 bases in the middle. CDR1 and CDR2 (germline): MNHEY, SMNVEV (reference sequence). The CDR3 bases are TGTGCCAGCAGCTCCGTACTAACTAATGAAAAACTGTTTTTT. As protein: CASSSVLTNEKLFF.

The chain couples TRBV28 to TRBJ1-6, with a weak D call TRBD1 (6 bases). Germline values: CDR1 MDHEN, CDR2 SYDVKM. This CDR3 region has 15 residues. V was trimmed by 3 bases and J by 7 bases, leaving 13 bases between them. DNA for the CDR3: TGTGCCAGCAGTTTTTCGGGGGGCCGGAATTCACCCCTCCACTTT. This translates into CASSFSGGRNSPLHF.